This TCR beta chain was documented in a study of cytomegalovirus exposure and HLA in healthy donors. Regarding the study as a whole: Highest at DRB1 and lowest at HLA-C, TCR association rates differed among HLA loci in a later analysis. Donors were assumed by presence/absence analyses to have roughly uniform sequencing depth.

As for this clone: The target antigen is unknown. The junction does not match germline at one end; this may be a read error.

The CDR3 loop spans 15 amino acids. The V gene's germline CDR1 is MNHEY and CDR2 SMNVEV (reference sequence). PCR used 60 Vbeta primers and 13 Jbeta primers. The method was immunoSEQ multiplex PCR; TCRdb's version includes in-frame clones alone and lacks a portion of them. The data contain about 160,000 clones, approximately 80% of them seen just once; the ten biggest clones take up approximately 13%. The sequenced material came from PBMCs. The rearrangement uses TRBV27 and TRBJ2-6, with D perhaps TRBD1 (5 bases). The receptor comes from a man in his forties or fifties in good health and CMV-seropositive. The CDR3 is CASSFSRAGANGLTF. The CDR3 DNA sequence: TGTGCCAGCAGTTTTTCCAGGGCTGGGGCCAACGGCCTGACTTTC. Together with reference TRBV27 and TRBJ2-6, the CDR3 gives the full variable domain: EAQVTQNPRYLITVTGKKLTVTCSQNMNHEYMSWYRQDPGLGLRQIYYSMNVEVTDKGDVPEGYKVSRKEKRNFPLILESPSPNQTSLYFCASSFSRAGANGLTFGAGSRLTVL.